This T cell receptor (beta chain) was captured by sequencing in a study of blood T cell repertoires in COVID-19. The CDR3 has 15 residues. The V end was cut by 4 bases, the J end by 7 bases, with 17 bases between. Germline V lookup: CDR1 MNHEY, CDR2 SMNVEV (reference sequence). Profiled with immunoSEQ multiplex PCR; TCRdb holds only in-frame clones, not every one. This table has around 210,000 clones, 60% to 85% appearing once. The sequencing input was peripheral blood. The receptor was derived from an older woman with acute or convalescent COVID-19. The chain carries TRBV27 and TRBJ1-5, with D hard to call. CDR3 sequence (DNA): TGTGCCAGCAGTTCAGACGGACTTCCTGGGCAGCCCCAGCATTTT. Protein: CASSSDGLPGQPQHF.